This T cell receptor beta chain originates from a study of cytomegalovirus exposure and HLA in healthy donors. Findings of the study overall: No immune exposure information besides CMV serostatus was available. Generally TCR sequences proved uncommon, though certain public TCRs appeared in numerous donors. Among the CMV-associated chains, three were confirmed in vitro as specific for CMV antigens.

The CDR3 extends over 15 amino acids. Germline lookup yields CDR1 SEHNR and CDR2 FQNEAQ (reference sequence). V lost 3 bases to trimming and J lost 3 bases; unmatched junction nucleotides: 6. Of note for this clone: Its antigen remains unknown.

This PCR relied on a set of 60 Vbeta primers and 13 Jbeta primers. Profiled with immunoSEQ multiplex PCR; TCRdb holds only in-frame clones, not every one. Here the sample spans roughly 150,000 clones, around 10% being singletons. The sequence was obtained from a male donor in good health and CMV-seronegative. This chain links TRBV7-9 with TRBJ2-5; TRBD1 matches 8 bases. Sequencing was performed on PBMCs. CDR3 loop: CASSFLQGVKETQYF. The DNA for the CDR3 is TGTGCCAGCAGCTTCCTACAGGGGGTCAAAGAGACCCAGTACTTC. Drawing the rest from reference TRBV7-9 and TRBJ2-5, the complete variable domain is DTGVSQNPRHKITKRGQNVTFRCDPISEHNRLYWYRQTLGQGPEFLTYFQNEAQLEKSRLLSDRFSAERPKGSFSTLEIQRTEQGDSAMYLCASSFLQGVKETQYFGPGTRLLVL.